Following are 27 T cell receptor beta chains from one sample sequenced in a study of T cell responses to AZD1222 COVID-19 vaccine. Sequencing was performed with immunoSEQ multiplex PCR; in TCRdb, only in-frame clones are kept and a portion is missing. The sample records tens of thousands of clones, 90% to 95% being singletons. The sample in question was peripheral blood, obtained on day 0 of MenACWY control vaccination. These receptor sequences come from an adult in good health.

The chain links TRBV5-5 to TRBJ1-4, with no clear D. CDR1 is SGHKS, CDR2 YYEKEE, per germline (reference sequence). The CDR3 is made up of 15 amino acids. The ends were cut back, 0 bases at V and 3 bases at J, with 9 bases in the middle. The CDR3 reads CASSLAGDPNEKLFF. The CDR3 DNA reads TGTGCCAGCAGCTTGGCCGGAGATCCTAATGAAAAACTGTTTTTT. The entire variable domain, with the rest obtained from reference TRBV5-5 and TRBJ1-4, is as follows: DAGVTQSPTHLIKTRGQQVTLRCSPISGHKSVSWYQQVLGQGPQFIFQYYEKEERGRGNFPDRFSARQFPNYSSELNVNALLLGDSALYLCASSLAGDPNEKLFFGSGTQLSVL.

The V gene is TRBV28, the J gene TRBJ1-1; D possibly corresponds to TRBD1 (5 bases). The ends were cut back, 6 bases at V and 0 bases at J, with 20 bases in the middle. In germline, CDR1 is MDHEN, CDR2 SYDVKM. The CDR3 consists of 17 residues. This CDR3 reads CASSLWGGAGMNTEAFF. The CDR3, as DNA: TGTGCCAGCAGCCTATGGGGCGGGGCAGGCATGAACACTGAAGCTTTCTTT.

The gene calls are TRBV10-1 and TRBJ1-5, with D tentatively TRBD1 (5 bases). V dropped 4 bases and J dropped 6 bases, with 19 bases sitting between them. The CDR3 loop spans 16 amino acids. The germline gives CDR1 WNHNN, CDR2 SYGVQD (reference sequence). CDR3 protein: CASSGPGGRGIQPQHF. CDR3 nucleotides: TGCGCCAGCAGTGGTCCCGGGGGTAGGGGAATTCAGCCCCAGCATTTT.

This clone was seen only once. This rearrangement joins TRBV15 to TRBJ2-4; D possibly matches TRBD1 or TRBD2 (5 bases each). The CDR3 spans 15 residues. Trimming cost V 0 bases and J 6 bases, with 12 bases left between them. The germline CDR1 and CDR2 sequences are LNHNV and YYDKDF (reference sequence). CDR3 loop: CATSREGVAGNIQYF. The CDR3 coding sequence is TGTGCCACCAGCAGAGAGGGGGTGGCGGGAAACATTCAGTACTTC.

The chain combines TRBV5-6 with TRBJ2-7; 8 bases align to TRBD2. This CDR3 has 16 residues. Trimming took 2 bases from V and 0 from J; bases not matched to a gene: 7. Germline CDR1 SGHDT, CDR2 YYEEEE. The CDR3 protein is CASSFDLAGGSYEQYF. Written as DNA, the CDR3 is TGTGCCAGCAGCTTTGATCTAGCGGGTGGCTCCTACGAGCAGTACTTC.

The chain carries TRBV7-9 and TRBJ2-6; 9 bases line up with TRBD1. V was clipped by 4 bases and J by 0 bases; unmatched bases: 7. There are 18 residues in the CDR3. The germline CDR1 and CDR2 sequences are SEHNR and FQNEAQ (reference sequence). The CDR3 loop reads CASSSGDRASSGANVLTF. CDR3 DNA: TGTGCCAGCAGCTCAGGGGACAGGGCCAGCTCTGGGGCCAACGTCCTGACTTTC.

The chain carries TRBV18 and TRBJ2-2, with D uncertain. From germline, CDR1 is KGHSH and CDR2 LQKENI. CDR3 size: 12 residues. Trimming removed 6 bases from V and 3 bases from J, with 5 bases in between. The CDR3 nucleotides are TGTGCCAGCTCCCATTACACCGGGGAGCTGTTTTTT. Residues: CASSHYTGELFF. The full variable domain, completed using reference TRBV18 and TRBJ2-2, is NAGVMQNPRHLVRRRGQEARLRCSPMKGHSHVYWYRQLPEEGLKFMVYLQKENIIDESGMPKERFSAEFPKEGPSILRIQQVVRGDSAAYFCASSHYTGELFFGEGSRLTVL.

V is TRBV5-1 and J is TRBJ2-5; 11 positions agree with TRBD2. The junction had 4 bases not matched to a gene; V was cut back by 5 bases and J by 1 base. The CDR3 loop spans 15 amino acids. Germline lookup yields CDR1 SGHRS and CDR2 YFSETQ. The CDR3 region has the DNA TGCGCCAGCAGGCGGCTAGCGGGGGGCCAAGAGACCCAGTACTTC. Amino acids: CASRRLAGGQETQYF.

The chain combines TRBV28 with TRBJ1-2; a weak D match, TRBD1 (5 bases). Germline CDR1 is MDHEN and CDR2 is SYDVKM. This CDR3 has 14 residues. The V gene lost 8 bases and the J gene lost 4 bases, with 17 bases spanning the gap. The CDR3 nucleotides read TGTGCCAGCCGAAAAAAAAACAGGATCTATGGCTACACCTTC. Translating gives CASRKKNRIYGYTF.

This clone has a handful of counts. The rearrangement uses TRBV28 and TRBJ1-1, with D unclear. V was trimmed by 4 bases and J by 1 base, leaving 1 base between them. The CDR3 totals 11 residues. Germline-derived CDR1 and CDR2 are MDHEN and SYDVKM. The DNA for the CDR3 is TGTGCCAGCAGTTGGAACACTGAAGCTTTCTTT. Its translation is CASSWNTEAFF.

This chain joins TRBV19 and TRBJ2-7; D is possibly TRBD2 (5 bases). The CDR3 is 14 residues long. Germline CDR1 is LNHDA and CDR2 is SQIVND (reference sequence). V was trimmed by 3 bases and J by 7 bases, leaving 16 bases between them. The CDR3 reads CASSIRGSTGEQYF. CDR3 coding DNA: TGTGCCAGTAGTATTCGAGGCAGCACGGGGGAGCAGTACTTC.

The rearrangement links TRBV10-2 to TRBJ2-7; TRBD2 agrees at 9 bases. CDR3 length: 13 amino acids. Unmatched junction bases numbered 6, after V lost 6 bases and J lost 6 bases. In germline, CDR1 is WSHSY, CDR2 SAAADI. This CDR3 is CASRVAGEGEQYF. CDR3 coding DNA: TGCGCCAGCAGGGTAGCGGGAGAGGGCGAGCAGTACTTC.

This clone showed up just once. The V gene is TRBV28, the J gene TRBJ2-2; TRBD1 might be the D (6 bases). V shed 10 bases and J shed 6 bases, with 9 bases lying between them. This CDR3 region has 11 residues. CDR1 and CDR2 (germline): MDHEN, SYDVKM. The CDR3 sequence: CATDRSGELFF. CDR3 sequence (DNA): TGTGCCACCGACAGGTCCGGGGAGCTGTTTTTT. The variable domain in full, completed from reference TRBV28 and TRBJ2-2, reads DVKVTQSSRYLVKRTGEKVFLECVQDMDHENMFWYRQDPGLGLRLIYFSYDVKMKEKGDIPEGYSVSREKKERFSLILESASTNQTSMYLCATDRSGELFFGEGSRLTVL.

V is TRBV3-1 (or the pseudogene TRBV3-2) and J is TRBJ1-1, with 8 positions matching TRBD1. This CDR3 spans 15 amino acids. Germline loops: CDR1 LGHDT, CDR2 YNNKEL (reference sequence). With 3 bases clipped from V and 2 bases from J, the junction kept 5 bases outside the gene matches. CDR3 bases: TGTGCCAGCAGCCATCACGGGACAGGAAACACTGAAGCTTTCTTT. Residues: CASSHHGTGNTEAFF.

This sequence joins TRBV10-3 and TRBJ1-1; D unresolved. Germline V gives CDR1 ENHRY, CDR2 SYGVKD. The CDR3 length is 15 residues. V gave up 0 bases and J gave up 6 bases, with 14 bases separating them. DNA of the CDR3: TGTGCCATCAGTGAGTCAGAGCAGGTCCGCGCTGAAGCTTTCTTT. Its protein is CAISESEQVRAEAFF.

The V call is TRBV14, the J call TRBJ1-5, with TRBD1 as a possible D gene (6 bases). V lost 3 bases and J lost 3, with 12 bases in between. The CDR3 contains 15 residues. Germline CDR1 and CDR2: SGHDN and FVKESK. The CDR3 sequence is CASSHPGAINQPQHF. CDR3 coding DNA: TGTGCCAGCAGCCACCCGGGGGCGATCAATCAGCCCCAGCATTTT.

V gene TRBV5-4 combines with J gene TRBJ1-1, with TRBD1 as a possible D gene (5 bases). This CDR3 has 13 amino acids. Germline V gene data show CDR1 as SGHNT and CDR2 as YYREEE (reference sequence). V dropped 2 bases and J dropped 11 bases, with 16 bases sitting between them. The CDR3 loop reads CASSLRGVDGAFF. CDR3 in DNA: TGTGCCAGCAGCTTAAGAGGGGTAGATGGGGCTTTCTTT.

The chain combines TRBV10-3 with TRBJ2-3; 12 nucleotides agree with TRBD1. V dropped 6 bases and J dropped 3; count of bases not matched to a gene: 4. This CDR3 has 15 residues. Germline values: CDR1 ENHRY, CDR2 SYGVKD. In nucleotides, the CDR3 is TGTGCCATCAGGGGGACAGGGGGCGAGACAGATACGCAGTATTTT. Its translation: CAIRGTGGETDTQYF.

The J gene is TRBJ1-3, the V gene TRBV3-1 (or the pseudogene TRBV3-2); tentatively, D is TRBD1 (6 bases). The length of the CDR3 is 16 residues. The V gene lost 0 bases and the J gene lost 2 bases, with 11 bases spanning the gap. Per the germline V gene, CDR1 is LGHDT and CDR2 is YNNKEL (reference sequence). The CDR3 bases are TGTGCCAGCAGCCAAGATTTGGGGGGCACTGGAAACACCATATATTTT. This gives the protein CASSQDLGGTGNTIYF.

J is TRBJ2-5 and V is TRBV28, with a weak D call TRBD2 (6 bases). Trimming removed 10 bases from V and 3 bases from J, with 15 bases in between. The germline CDR1 and CDR2 sequences are MDHEN and SYDVKM. The CDR3 has 13 amino acids. The DNA for the CDR3 is TGTGCCACCAACATTGGGGGGAAAGAGACCCAGTACTTC. Its translation: CATNIGGKETQYF.

V is TRBV3-1 (or the pseudogene TRBV3-2) and J is TRBJ2-7; no clear D gene. The ends were cut back, 4 bases at V and 6 bases at J, with 22 bases in the middle. The CDR3 consists of 16 residues. In germline, CDR1 is LGHDT, CDR2 YNNKEL (reference sequence). The CDR3 sequence: CASSPLPPRTTTEQYF. CDR3 in DNA: TGTGCCAGCAGCCCCCTCCCCCCCCGCACTACTACCGAGCAGTACTTC.

The rearrangement uses TRBV7-9 and TRBJ2-7, with a weak D call TRBD2 (5 bases). Germline CDR1 is SEHNR and CDR2 is FQNEAQ (reference sequence). This CDR3 spans 14 amino acids. Trimming cost V 1 base and J 6 bases, with 13 bases left between them. The CDR3 coding sequence is TGTGCCAGCAGCTTAGTATCTCTACTAGGCGAGCAGTACTTC. Amino acid sequence: CASSLVSLLGEQYF.

This chain uses TRBV27 with TRBJ1-2; D gene uncertain. The CDR3 contains 13 residues. Germline CDR1 and CDR2: MNHEY and SMNVEV (reference sequence). The V gene lost 0 bases and the J gene lost 7 bases, with 9 bases spanning the gap. The CDR3 is CASSLSSGRGYTF. The CDR3 DNA is TGTGCCAGCAGTTTATCGTCAGGTCGTGGCTACACCTTC.

This clone was observed once. The chain employs TRBV5-4 and TRBJ1-3; the match to TRBD1 covers 10 bases. Germline V gives CDR1 SGHNT, CDR2 YYREEE (reference sequence). This CDR3 spans 15 amino acids. J lost 2 bases, V lost 4 bases, and 3 bases had no gene match. CDR3 coding DNA: TGTGCCAGCAGCCCCGGGACAGGGGCTGGAAACACCATATATTTT. As protein: CASSPGTGAGNTIYF.

CDR3 in amino acids: CASSASSGPTDTQYF. The CDR3 region has the DNA TGCGCCAGCAGCGCTTCTAGCGGTCCCACAGATACGCAGTATTTT. The genes are TRBV5-1 and TRBJ2-3, with 7 nucleotides matching TRBD2. J lost 2 bases, V lost 4 bases, and 7 bases had no gene match. The CDR3 is made up of 15 amino acids. Germline CDR1 SGHRS, CDR2 YFSETQ.

This chain joins TRBV28 and TRBJ2-7; D ambiguous. Trimming shortened V by 4 bases and J by 2 bases, and 21 bases separated the two germline ends. The V gene's germline CDR1 is MDHEN and CDR2 SYDVKM. CDR3 length: 17 amino acids. CDR3 loop: CASSWMEYPAFPYEQYF. The CDR3 nucleotides read TGTGCCAGCAGTTGGATGGAGTATCCTGCCTTTCCCTACGAGCAGTACTTC.

The rearrangement links TRBV28 to TRBJ1-2; 7 bases are shared with TRBD1. V was pared by 6 bases and J by 2 bases, with 6 bases of the junction left unmatched. The CDR3 covers 14 residues. CDR1 and CDR2 from the germline V gene are MDHEN and SYDVKM. The CDR3 coding sequence is TGTGCCAGCAGAGCAGGGGGTACCAACTATGGCTACACCTTC. Translated, it gives CASRAGGTNYGYTF.